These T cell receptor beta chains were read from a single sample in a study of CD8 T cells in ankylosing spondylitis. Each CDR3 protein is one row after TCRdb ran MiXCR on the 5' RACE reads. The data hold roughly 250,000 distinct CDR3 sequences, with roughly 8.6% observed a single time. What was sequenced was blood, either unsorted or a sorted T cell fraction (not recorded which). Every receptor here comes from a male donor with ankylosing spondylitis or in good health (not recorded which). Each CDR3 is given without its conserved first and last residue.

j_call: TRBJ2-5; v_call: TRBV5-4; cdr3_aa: ASSSGGPTQETQY
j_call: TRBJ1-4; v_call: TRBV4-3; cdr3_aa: ASSQDGAFGATNEKLF
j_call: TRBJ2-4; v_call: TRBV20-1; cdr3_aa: SARVSAKNIQY
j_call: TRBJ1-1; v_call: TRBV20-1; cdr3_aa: SAPIQGSTEAF
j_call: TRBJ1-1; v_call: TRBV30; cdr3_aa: AWCRDGGNTEAF
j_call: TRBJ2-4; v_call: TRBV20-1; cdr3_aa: SAPYPGQPNIQY
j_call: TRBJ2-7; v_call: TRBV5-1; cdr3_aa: ASSLGRGSYEQY
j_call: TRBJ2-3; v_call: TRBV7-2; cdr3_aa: ASSLAQAGARTDTQY
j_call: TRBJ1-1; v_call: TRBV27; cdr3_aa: ASSPGPMNTEAF
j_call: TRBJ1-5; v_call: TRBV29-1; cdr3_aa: SVAKTPGQPQH
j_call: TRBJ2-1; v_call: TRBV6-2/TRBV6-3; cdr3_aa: ASSKWTSGSHNEQF
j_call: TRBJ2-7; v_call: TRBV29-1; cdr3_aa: SVPAGDGEQY
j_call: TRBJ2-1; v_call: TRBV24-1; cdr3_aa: ATSDSGGSGDEQF
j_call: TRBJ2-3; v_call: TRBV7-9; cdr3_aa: ASSLYGGAGDTQY
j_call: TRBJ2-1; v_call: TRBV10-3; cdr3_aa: AISESSGSNNEQF
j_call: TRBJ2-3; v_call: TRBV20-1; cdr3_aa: SARDARGRGRGTDTQY
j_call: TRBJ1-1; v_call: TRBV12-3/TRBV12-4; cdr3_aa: ASSFPHMLQEAF
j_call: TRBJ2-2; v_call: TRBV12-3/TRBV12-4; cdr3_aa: ASSSPARELF
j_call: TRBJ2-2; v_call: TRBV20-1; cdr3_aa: SARDYRRGNTGELF
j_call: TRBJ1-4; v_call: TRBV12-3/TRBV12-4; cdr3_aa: ASSPRGGRGEKLF
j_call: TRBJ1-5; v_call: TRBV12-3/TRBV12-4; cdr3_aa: ASSFGGNGNQPQH
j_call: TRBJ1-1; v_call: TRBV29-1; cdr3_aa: SVERHAEAF
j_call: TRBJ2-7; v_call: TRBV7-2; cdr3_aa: ASSQGPSGILSYEQY
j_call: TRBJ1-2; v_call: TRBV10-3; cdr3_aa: ATSGRSNGYT
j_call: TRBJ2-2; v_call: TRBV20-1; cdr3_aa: SARGVLLAGTNTGELF
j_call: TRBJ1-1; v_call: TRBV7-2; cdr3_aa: ASSLGTGTEEAF
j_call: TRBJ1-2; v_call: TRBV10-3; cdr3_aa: AISGRQGNYGYT
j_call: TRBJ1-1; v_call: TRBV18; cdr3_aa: ASSGGVTDTEAF
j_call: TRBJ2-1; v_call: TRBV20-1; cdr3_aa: SARDSGGGRVRDNEQF
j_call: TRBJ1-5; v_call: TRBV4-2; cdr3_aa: ASSPHRGGNQPQH
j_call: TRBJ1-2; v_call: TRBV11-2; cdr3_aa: ASSLSPRQDRRGYT
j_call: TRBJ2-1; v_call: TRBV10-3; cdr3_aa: AISDGTSTYNEQF
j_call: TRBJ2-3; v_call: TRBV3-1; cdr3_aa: ASSQGWGSSTDTQY
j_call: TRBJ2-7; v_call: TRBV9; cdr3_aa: ASSADRDLNEQY
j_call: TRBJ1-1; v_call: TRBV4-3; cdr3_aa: ASSQEDATEAF
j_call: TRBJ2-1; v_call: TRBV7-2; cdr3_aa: ASSFANEQF
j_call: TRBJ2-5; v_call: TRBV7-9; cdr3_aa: ASSPVGGQETQY
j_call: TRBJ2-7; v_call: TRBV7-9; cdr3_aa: ASSLGEITYDEQY
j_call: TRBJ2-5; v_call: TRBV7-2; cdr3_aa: ASNTGKETQY
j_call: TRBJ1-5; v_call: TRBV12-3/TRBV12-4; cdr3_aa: ASSWTRLNTLNNQPQH
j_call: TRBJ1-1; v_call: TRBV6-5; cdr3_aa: ASSYSTVGDTEAF
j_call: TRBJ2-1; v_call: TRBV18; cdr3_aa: ASSPGTSGNEQF
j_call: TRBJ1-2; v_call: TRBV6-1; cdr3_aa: AGQNGGGYGYT
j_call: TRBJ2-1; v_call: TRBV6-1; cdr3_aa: ASSLAGAYNEQF
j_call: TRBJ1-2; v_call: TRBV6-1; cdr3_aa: ASKGGVPSEGGYT
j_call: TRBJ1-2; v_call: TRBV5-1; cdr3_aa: ASGPQGAGNYGYT
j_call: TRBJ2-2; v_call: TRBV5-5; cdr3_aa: ASSPGLGNTGELF
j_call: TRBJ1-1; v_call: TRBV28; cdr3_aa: ASSFISAENTEAF
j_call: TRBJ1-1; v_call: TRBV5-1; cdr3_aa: ASSTGQGGTEAF
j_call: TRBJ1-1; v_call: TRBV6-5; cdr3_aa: ASRDRRTEAF
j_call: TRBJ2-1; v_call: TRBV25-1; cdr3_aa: ASSESWNSETGGYNEQF
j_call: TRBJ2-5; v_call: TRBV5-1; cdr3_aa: ASSLEPGNTKTQY